These 11 T cell receptor beta chains were all obtained from the same sample, sequenced in a study of patients and donors after allogeneic stem cell transplantation. TCRdb re-derived calls from the RT-PCR reads in MiXCR, one entry per CDR3 protein. The sample lists about 74,000 distinct CDR3 sequences, approximately 25% seen once, with around a quarter in the top ten. The sequencing sample was made of blood, either unsorted or a sorted T cell fraction (not recorded which). These receptors all stem from a human donor who was either an allogeneic HSCT recipient or a stem cell or donor lymphocyte infusion donor (not recorded which). It is not recorded whose cells these are; they may come from a transplant donor.

The chain recombines TRBV19 with TRBJ2-6; maybe TRBD2 (6 bases). V was cut by 9 bases and J by 2 bases, with 11 bases left in between. The V gene's germline CDR1 is LNHDA and CDR2 SQIVND (reference sequence). This CDR3 spans 14 amino acids. For the CDR3, the DNA is TGTGCCAGCCACTGGGGGGCTGGGGCCAACGTCCTGACTTTC. Translation: CASHWGAGANVLTF. The whole variable domain, remainder taken from reference TRBV19 and TRBJ2-6, is DGGITQSPKYLFRKEGQNVTLSCEQNLNHDAMYWYRQDPGQGLRLIYYSQIVNDFQKGDIAEGYSVSREKKESFPLTVTSAQKNPTAFYLCASHWGAGANVLTFGAGSRLTVL.

The chain recombines TRBV20-1 with TRBJ1-1; 9 nucleotides align to TRBD1. Unmatched junction bases numbered 4, after V lost 3 bases and J lost 5 bases. The CDR3 has 13 amino acids. CDR1 and CDR2 (germline): DFQATT, SNEGSKA (reference sequence). The CDR3 reads CSASSGQGTEAFF. CDR3 DNA: TGCAGTGCTAGTTCAGGACAGGGGACTGAAGCTTTCTTT.

The CDR3 loop is CASSFGQGIDDEQYF. The CDR3, as DNA: TGTGCCAGCAGCTTCGGCCAGGGGATCGACGACGAGCAGTACTTC. This chain uses TRBV7-9 with TRBJ2-7; tentatively, D is TRBD1 (6 bases). This CDR3 is built from 15 residues. Per the germline V gene, CDR1 is SEHNR and CDR2 is FQNEAQ (reference sequence). Deletions cut 3 bases from V and 5 bases from J, with 17 bases between.

There are a few counts of this clonotype. The gene calls are TRBV27 and TRBJ1-2, with D perhaps TRBD1 (6 bases). This CDR3 contains 14 residues. The V gene lost 3 bases and the J gene lost 4 bases, with 12 bases spanning the gap. Germline V gene lookup returns CDR1 MNHEY and CDR2 SMNVEV (reference sequence). The CDR3 DNA is TGTGCCAGCAGTTTTTTGGGGACAACCTATGGCTACACCTTC. This gives the protein CASSFLGTTYGYTF.

This clonotype was found a few times. The chain combines TRBV28 with TRBJ2-3; the D gene is possibly TRBD1 (5 bases). With 8 bases removed from V and 4 bases from J, the gap between germline ends came to 10 bases. The germline V gene encodes CDR1 MDHEN and CDR2 SYDVKM. The length of the CDR3 is 12 residues. CDR3 region: CASVVRADTQYF. The DNA for the CDR3 is TGTGCCAGCGTAGTCAGGGCAGATACGCAGTATTTT. Drawing the rest from reference TRBV28 and TRBJ2-3, the complete variable domain is DVKVTQSSRYLVKRTGEKVFLECVQDMDHENMFWYRQDPGLGLRLIYFSYDVKMKEKGDIPEGYSVSREKKERFSLILESASTNQTSMYLCASVVRADTQYFGPGTRLTVL.

This clonotype was seen a few times. The chain recombines TRBV12-3 or TRBV12-4 with TRBJ1-6; a possible D gene is TRBD1 (5 bases). V dropped 3 bases and J dropped 10 bases, with 13 bases sitting between them. The length of the CDR3 is 14 residues. The DNA of the CDR3 is TGTGCCAGCAGTTTCGTCGGGGCGGGGTCACCCCTCCACTTT. It encodes CASSFVGAGSPLHF.

This clonotype was observed a handful of times. V gene TRBV25-1 combines with J gene TRBJ2-2; no firm D call. Germline CDR1 and CDR2: MGHDK and SYGVNS. This CDR3 is built from 12 residues. Between the trimmed V and J ends, which lost 8 bases and 8 bases, there was a span of 12 bases. The CDR3 nucleotides are TGTGCCAGCGGGTTTATGGCGGGGGAGCTGTTTTTT. It encodes CASGFMAGELFF.

This clonotype has only a few counts. The rearrangement joins TRBV25-1 to TRBJ1-6, with TRBD1 as a possible D gene (5 bases). The CDR3 is made up of 14 amino acids. Trimming stripped 2 bases from V and 8 bases from J, with 10 bases between. Looked up from germline, CDR1 is MGHDK and CDR2 is SYGVNS. The CDR3 spells CASSEDSFYSPLHF. CDR3 in DNA: TGTGCCAGCAGTGAAGACAGTTTTTATTCACCCCTCCACTTT.

This clonotype came up many times. This chain connects TRBV12-3 or TRBV12-4 to TRBJ1-2, with 8 bases lining up with TRBD1. The CDR3 covers 14 residues. V was clipped by 6 bases and J by 2 bases; unmatched bases: 5. CDR3 region: CASSQGQANYGYTF. The CDR3 nucleotides read TGTGCCAGCAGCCAGGGACAGGCAAACTATGGCTACACCTTC.

Worth noting for this clonotype: At one end, the junction sequence differs from germline, possibly due to a read error. This sequence joins TRBV5-1 and TRBJ2-1; D ambiguous. There are 14 residues in the CDR3. The germline CDR1 and CDR2 sequences are SGHRS and YFSETQ. The CDR3 protein is CASTLRSSYNEQFF. The CDR3 coding sequence is TGCGCCAGCACCTTGCGGAGCTCCTACAATGAGCAGTTCTTC.

In its sample, this clonotype was seen a few times. V usage is TRBV30 and J usage is TRBJ1-1, with a tentative D call TRBD1 (5 bases). Trimming stripped 7 bases from V and 7 bases from J, with 19 bases between. The CDR3 spans 13 residues. CDR1 is GTSNPN, CDR2 SVGIG, per germline (reference sequence). DNA for the CDR3: TGTGCCTACACAAGGGGCCCGTCCGTTGAAGCTTTCTTT. Translated, it gives CAYTRGPSVEAFF.